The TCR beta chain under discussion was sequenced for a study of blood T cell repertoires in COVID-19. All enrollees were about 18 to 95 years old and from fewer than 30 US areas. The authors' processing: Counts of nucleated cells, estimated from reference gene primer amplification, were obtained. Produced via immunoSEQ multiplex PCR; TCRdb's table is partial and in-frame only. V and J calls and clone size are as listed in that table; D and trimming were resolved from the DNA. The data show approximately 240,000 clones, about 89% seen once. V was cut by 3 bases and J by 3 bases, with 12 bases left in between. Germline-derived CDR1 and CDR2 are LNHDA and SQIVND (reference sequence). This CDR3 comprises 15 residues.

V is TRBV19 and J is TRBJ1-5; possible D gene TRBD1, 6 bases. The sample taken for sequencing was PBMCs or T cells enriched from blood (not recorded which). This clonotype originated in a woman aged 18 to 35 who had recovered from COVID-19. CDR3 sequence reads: CASSIQGTANQPQHF. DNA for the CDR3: TGTGCCAGTAGTATTCAGGGGACGGCCAATCAGCCCCAGCATTTT.